Listed below are T cell receptor beta chains from one sample, sequenced in a study of blood T cell repertoires in COVID-19. This table comes from immunoSEQ multiplex PCR, and its TCRdb copy is limited to in-frame clones, with some not included. The sample comprises around 300,000 clones, approximately 92% of which are singletons, and 6% to 7% rests with the top ten. Input material: peripheral blood. The source of these receptors is a woman aged 30 to 39 with COVID-19, enrolled during active disease. CDR3s include the opening cysteine and the closing phenylalanine or tryptophan. The D gene is left open where the match is weak. A row's size may be missing; if present it is once, few, many or a size class.

d_call clone_size j_call v_call cdr3_aa cdr3_nt
. . TRBJ2-5 TRBV28 CASRPWQVQETQYF TGTGCCAGCAGGCCCTGGCAGGTCCAAGAGACCCAGTACTTC
. . TRBJ1-5 TRBV24-1 CAASYREYSNQPQHF TGTGCCGCCTCCTACAGGGAATATAGCAATCAGCCCCAGCATTTT
. few TRBJ1-1 TRBV7-2 CASSPARDSAEAFF TGTGCCAGCAGCCCAGCACGCGACAGCGCTGAAGCTTTCTTT
TRBD1 . TRBJ1-2 TRBV28 CASSDRALYGYTF TGTGCCAGCAGTGACAGGGCCCTCTATGGCTACACCTTC
TRBD1 . TRBJ2-7 TRBV10-3 CAGTGAVGDEQYF TGTGCCGGTACAGGGGCCGTGGGCGACGAGCAGTACTTC
. . TRBJ1-1 TRBV14 CASSHFRGMNTEAFF TGTGCCAGCAGCCACTTCAGGGGAATGAACACTGAAGCTTTCTTT
TRBD1 . TRBJ1-2 TRBV3-1/TRBV3-2 CASSLGTGANYGYTF TGTGCCAGCAGCCTAGGGACAGGGGCTAACTATGGCTACACCTTC
TRBD1 . TRBJ1-1 TRBV18 CASSPRQGGKTEAFF TGTGCCAGCTCACCTCGACAGGGTGGAAAGACTGAAGCTTTCTTT
. . TRBJ2-7 TRBV7-9 CASSLDRVEQYF TGTGCCAGCAGCTTAGATCGGGTTGAGCAGTACTTC
. . TRBJ1-2 TRBV19 CASSMGPPNYGYTF TGTGCCAGTAGTATGGGGCCGCCTAACTATGGCTACACCTTC
. . TRBJ2-2 TRBV6-5 CASRGRTNTGELFF TGTGCCTCCAGAGGGAGAACGAACACCGGGGAGCTGTTTTTT
TRBD2 . TRBJ2-5 TRBV4-2 CASSPGTSGQETQYF TGTGCCAGCAGCCCAGGGACTAGCGGACAAGAGACCCAGTACTTC
. . TRBJ2-5 TRBV20-1 CSASLRAGQETQYF TGCAGTGCTAGTTTGCGGGCAGGTCAAGAGACCCAGTACTTC
TRBD1 . TRBJ2-5 TRBV7-3 CANETDRGQETQYF TGTGCCAACGAGACCGACAGGGGTCAAGAGACCCAGTACTTC
. . TRBJ1-1 TRBV2 CASSLGGLSTEAFF TGTGCCAGCTCCCTGGGGGGGTTGAGCACTGAAGCTTTCTTT
TRBD2 . TRBJ2-7 TRBV9 CASSAGGVSYEQYF TGTGCCAGCAGCGCGGGGGGGGTTTCCTACGAGCAGTACTTC
. . TRBJ1-5 TRBV11-3 CASSSPSQPQHF TGTGCCAGCAGCTCCCCGAGTCAGCCCCAGCATTTT
TRBD1 . TRBJ1-2 TRBV4-1 CASTRQGGNYGYTF TGCGCCAGCACGAGACAGGGGGGAAACTATGGCTACACCTTC
TRBD1 . TRBJ1-2 TRBV30 CAWNGQGALNYGYTF TGTGCCTGGAATGGTCAGGGGGCCCTAAACTATGGCTACACCTTC
TRBD1 . TRBJ2-3 TRBV28 CASSYRGRTDTQYF TGTGCCAGCAGTTACAGGGGGAGGACAGATACGCAGTATTTT
TRBD1 . TRBJ2-7 TRBV14 CASSPSGGYEQYF TGTGCCAGCAGCCCCTCAGGGGGCTACGAGCAGTACTTC
. . TRBJ2-7 TRBV5-6 CASSPLQAEQYF TGTGCCAGCAGCCCCCTTCAAGCTGAGCAGTACTTC
. . TRBJ1-5 TRBV19 CASTSGNQPQHF .
. . TRBJ2-2 TRBV4-2 CASSHTGQNTGELFF TGTGCCAGCAGCCATACAGGACAGAACACCGGGGAGCTGTTTTTT
. . TRBJ1-2 TRBV4-3 CASSQTVTNYGYTF TGCGCCAGCAGCCAAACTGTTACTAACTATGGCTACACCTTC
TRBD1 . TRBJ1-1 TRBV11-2 CASSQDRGMVTEAFF TGTGCCAGCAGCCAAGACAGGGGTATGGTCACTGAAGCTTTCTTT
TRBD1 . TRBJ2-7 TRBV5-1 CASSSGQGGEQYF TGCGCCAGCAGCAGCGGACAGGGTGGCGAGCAGTACTTC
. . TRBJ1-1 TRBV2 CASSSRTAKQTEAFF TGTGCCAGCAGTTCCCGGACAGCGAAACAGACTGAAGCTTTCTTT
. . TRBJ1-6 TRBV13 CASRDSGGHNSPLHF TGTGCCAGCAGGGATTCAGGAGGGCATAATTCACCCCTCCACTTT
. once TRBJ2-7 TRBV9 CASSDVDSYEQYF TGTGCCAGCAGCGATGTAGACTCCTACGAGCAGTACTTC
TRBD1 . TRBJ2-1 TRBV7-2 CASSPRQGDLYNEQFF TGTGCCAGCAGCCCTAGACAGGGGGATTTATACAATGAGCAGTTCTTC
TRBD2 . TRBJ2-7 TRBV6-1 CASSEGIVAGDYEQYF TGTGCCAGCAGTGAAGGTATAGTTGCGGGAGATTACGAGCAGTACTTC
. once TRBJ2-7 TRBV28 CASSLYGTGNEQYF TGTGCCAGCAGTTTATACGGGACTGGGAACGAGCAGTACTTC
. few TRBJ2-3 TRBV5-6 CASHSPSADTQYF TGTGCCAGCCACTCTCCCTCCGCAGATACGCAGTATTTT
. once TRBJ2-3 TRBV27 CASSLFGGDTQYF TGTGCCAGCAGTTTGTTCGGGGGAGATACGCAGTATTTT
TRBD2 once TRBJ2-7 TRBV6-5 CASTSGTSGSYEQYF TGTGCCAGCACTTCCGGGACTAGCGGGTCCTACGAGCAGTACTTC
TRBD2 . TRBJ2-7 TRBV30 CAWTSGRYEQYF TGTGCCTGGACTAGCGGGAGATACGAGCAGTACTTC
TRBD2 . TRBJ2-7 TRBV29-1 CSVTSGDSYEQYF TGCAGCGTGACTAGCGGGGATTCCTACGAGCAGTACTTC
TRBD2 . TRBJ2-1 TRBV5-5 CASSLLGGGYNEQFF TGTGCCAGCAGCCTCTTGGGGGGAGGGTACAATGAGCAGTTCTTC
. . TRBJ1-6 TRBV15 CATSRRRDTDNSPLHF TGTGCCACCAGCAGACGCCGGGACACGGATAATTCACCCCTCCACTTT
. . TRBJ2-2 TRBV18 CASSPKGFAGRNTGELFF TGTGCCAGCTCACCAAAGGGGTTCGCGGGAAGGAACACCGGGGAGCTGTTTTTT
. . TRBJ1-5 TRBV15 CATSWGEGSHQPQHF TGTGCCACCAGCTGGGGGGAGGGGTCCCATCAGCCCCAGCATTTT
. once TRBJ2-2 TRBV6-4 CASSVERTGELFF TGTGCCAGCAGTGTCGAGAGAACCGGGGAGCTGTTTTTT
. . TRBJ1-1 TRBV9 CASSVDGVNTEAFF TGTGCCAGCAGCGTAGACGGGGTGAACACTGAAGCTTTCTTT
TRBD1 . TRBJ2-5 TRBV2 CASAGTVQETQYF TGTGCCAGCGCTGGGACAGTCCAAGAGACCCAGTACTTC
. . TRBJ1-4 TRBV5-1 CASSLEGFQGEKLFF TGCGCCAGCAGCTTGGAGGGATTTCAGGGGGAAAAACTGTTTTTT
. . TRBJ2-3 TRBV28 CASLGADTQYF TGTGCCAGTTTAGGAGCTGATACGCAGTATTTT
. . TRBJ1-6 TRBV30 CAGGGTYNSPLHF TGTGCCGGGGGGGGCACCTATAATTCACCCCTCCACTTT
TRBD1 . TRBJ2-5 TRBV2 CASSADRPQETQYF TGTGCCAGCAGCGCGGACAGGCCTCAAGAGACCCAGTACTTC
. . TRBJ1-1 TRBV18 CASSLGPMNTEAFF TGTGCCAGCTCTCTAGGCCCCATGAACACTGAAGCTTTCTTT
TRBD1 . TRBJ1-1 TRBV6-6 CASLTRTGRTEAFF TGTGCCAGCCTCACCCGGACAGGAAGAACTGAAGCTTTCTTT
. . TRBJ2-1 TRBV7-2 CASSRGSEQFF TGTGCCAGCAGCCGAGGGAGTGAGCAGTTCTTC